This TCR beta chain was sequenced for a study of breast tumors, draining lymph nodes, adjacent tissues. The CDR3 consists of 13 residues. The germline gives CDR1 SQVTM, CDR2 ANQGSEA. TCRdb called the multiplex PCR reads again in MiXCR, with one record for every CDR3 protein. The sample records 150,000 or so distinct CDR3 sequences, about 30% being singletons. This clonotype was found many times. Axillary draining lymph nodes of breast cancer patients supplied the node samples. Sequenced input: axillary lymph node tissue. The source of this sequence is a female donor with breast cancer. Some clones in this sample may be carry-over from other donors' samples. V and J are TRBV29-1 and TRBJ1-2, with TRBD1 identical over 11 bases. The CDR3 nucleotides are TGCAGTGACCGGGGACAGGGGGTTGGCGGCTACACCTTC. This translates into CSDRGQGVGGYTF.